Each of the 9 T cell receptor beta chains below was sequenced from the same sample in a study of T cells after yellow fever vaccination (dated by TCRdb to the late 2010s). Library creation used 5' RACE. The sequencing machine was an Illumina HiSeq 2500. TCRdb passed the public sequencing reads through fastp at Q25 and MiXCR, retaining productive beta sequences. Rows are combined by CDR3 protein, so each entry shows the most common genes and DNA. The sample includes tens of thousands of distinct CDR3 sequences, with approximately 10% observed a single time. The top ten clones comprise 10% to 15% of the sample. Taken with the paper, the label for treatment or condition translates to: live attenuated yellow fever vaccine strain. Sample: PBMCs, either bulk or a sorted T-cell subset (CD4+, CD8+, memory, or dextramer-sorted; not recorded which), taken roughly 14 days after the first yellow fever vaccination. Every receptor here comes from a man aged 18 to 29 who received the YFV17D yellow fever vaccine.

This clonotype was seen at least ten times. This rearrangement joins TRBV18 to TRBJ2-1; possible D gene TRBD1, 5 bases. The germline CDR1 and CDR2 sequences are KGHSH and LQKENI. The CDR3 contains 14 residues. Trimming removed 0 bases from V and 7 bases from J, with 10 bases in between. The CDR3 coding sequence is TGTGCCAGCTCACCACCCAGACAGCTAAATGAGCAGTTCTTC. It specifies CASSPPRQLNEQFF.

In its sample, this clonotype was seen a few times. This chain connects TRBV4-3 to TRBJ1-5, with 11 bases lining up with TRBD1. Germline-derived CDR1 and CDR2 are LGHNA and YSLEER. V lost 0 bases, J lost 4 bases, and 11 bases stayed unmatched. This CDR3 is built from 19 residues. CDR3: CASSQDILTGTGGNQPQHF. The CDR3 region has the DNA TGCGCCAGCAGCCAAGATATTTTAACGGGGACAGGGGGAAATCAGCCCCAGCATTTT.

Many counts were recorded for this clonotype. V usage is TRBV3-1 and J usage is TRBJ2-1; 8 positions match TRBD2. This CDR3 is 19 amino acids long. The V and J ends lost 0 bases and 3 bases, in that order; junction bases with no gene match: 13. In germline, CDR1 is LGHDT, CDR2 YNNKEL (reference sequence). CDR3: CASSQDIRETSEFYNEQFF. CDR3 sequence (DNA): TGTGCCAGCAGCCAAGATATCAGGGAGACTAGCGAGTTCTACAATGAGCAGTTCTTC.

This chain connects TRBV7-9 to TRBJ1-1; D not certain. V lost 3 bases and J lost 8, with 13 bases in between. Germline assignment: CDR1 SEHNR and CDR2 FQNEAQ (reference sequence). The CDR3 covers 13 residues. In DNA, the CDR3 is TGTGCCAGCAGCTTCGAGGCGTTTACCGAAGCTTTCTTT. Translating it yields CASSFEAFTEAFF.

This clonotype was counted many times. The chain carries TRBV30 and TRBJ2-1; TRBD2 matches 8 bases. CDR3 size: 13 residues. The germline V gene has CDR1 GTSNPN and CDR2 SVGIG (reference sequence). J lost 10 bases, V lost 2 bases, and 7 bases had no gene match. The DNA of the CDR3 is TGTGCCTGGAGTAAGACATTAGCGGGGGAGCAGTTCTTC. This encodes CAWSKTLAGEQFF.

This clonotype has ten or more counts. The chain links TRBV20-1 to TRBJ2-1, with 10 bases fitting TRBD1. The CDR3 is 15 residues long. J was trimmed by 3 bases and V by 6 bases; bases with no gene match: 8. Germline values: CDR1 DFQATT, CDR2 SNEGSKA (reference sequence). For the CDR3, the DNA is TGCAGTGCGTTGCCGGGACAGGGGCGCTACAATGAGCAGTTCTTC. Translating gives CSALPGQGRYNEQFF.

This clonotype was seen at least ten times. The chain couples TRBV7-8 to TRBJ2-7; possibly TRBD1 for D (6 bases). The V gene's germline CDR1 is SGHVS and CDR2 FQNEAQ. With 8 bases removed from V and 2 bases from J, the gap between germline ends came to 10 bases. The CDR3 extends over 12 amino acids. The CDR3 region is CASPKGAYEQYV. Here the CDR3 DNA reads TGTGCCAGCCCTAAGGGGGCCTACGAGCAGTACGTC.

Many counts were recorded for this clonotype. The gene calls are TRBV7-2 and TRBJ2-7; D gene unclear. V lost 5 bases to trimming and J lost 5 bases, with 16 bases between them. The CDR3 has 14 residues. CDR1 is SGHTA and CDR2 is FQGNSA in the germline V gene. The CDR3 DNA reads as TGTGCCAGCAGCAGATCGGACGGCTACGACGAGCAGTACTTC. Its protein product is CASSRSDGYDEQYF.

This clonotype was recorded many times. The chain carries TRBV24-1 and TRBJ1-2, with D possibly TRBD1 on 5 matching bases. The CDR3 is 14 amino acids. V was shortened by 2 bases and J by 4 bases, with 10 bases between the two germline ends. Germline CDR1 KGHDR, CDR2 SFDVKD. In DNA form, the CDR3 reads TGTGCCACCAGTGATTCGGACATTGCCTATGGCTACACCTTC. Protein sequence: CATSDSDIAYGYTF.